The sequence of this TCR beta chain was determined in a study of control samples from healthy donors and cancer patients. This clone was counted only a few times. V lost 8 bases and J lost 3, with 13 bases in between. The CDR3 extends over 12 amino acids. The V gene's germline CDR1 is GTSNPN and CDR2 SVGIG (reference sequence). Some clones are missing from TCRdb's copy, which holds only in-frame ones; the method was immunoSEQ multiplex PCR. Here the sample spans about 140,000 clones, around 90% being singletons. The source of this sequence is a man aged 25 to 40 in good health. The chain employs TRBV30 and TRBJ2-5, with a tentative D call TRBD2 (6 bases). The source material was blood. The DNA of the CDR3 is TGTGCCGCGGGACTCCTGGAAGAGACCCAGTACTTC. This codes for CAAGLLEETQYF.